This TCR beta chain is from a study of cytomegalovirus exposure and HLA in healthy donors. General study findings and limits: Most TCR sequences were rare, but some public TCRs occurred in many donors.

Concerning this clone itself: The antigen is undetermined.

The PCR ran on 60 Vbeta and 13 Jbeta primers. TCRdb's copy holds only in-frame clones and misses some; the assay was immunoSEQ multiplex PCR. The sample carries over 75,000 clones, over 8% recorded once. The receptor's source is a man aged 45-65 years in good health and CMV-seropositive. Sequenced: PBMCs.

The CDR3 DNA follows: TGTGCCAGCAGCTTAGTGTCTTTCAGCGAAGAGACCCAGTACTTC. Protein sequence: CASSLVSFSEETQYF. The chain joins TRBV7-2 to TRBJ2-5, with D unclear. This CDR3 comprises 15 residues. The V end lost 1 base, the J end lost 3 bases, and 12 bases lay between the germline ends. CDR1 is SGHTA and CDR2 is FQGNSA in the germline V gene.